The present entry profiles one TCR beta chain with its context. The assay was immunoSEQ multiplex PCR, and TCRdb's table has in-frame clones only and misses some. The data hold tens of thousands of clones, with roughly 80% observed a single time. The data derive from a study of PD-L1 blockade in urothelial cancer. CDR3 size: 14 residues. Noted time point: pretreatment peripheral blood. The sequence was obtained from a middle-aged man with urothelial cancer. This chain joins TRBV21-1 and TRBJ1-2; the table's TRBD1 call for D was not verified on the DNA. TRBV21-1 represents a pseudogene. The sequenced sample was PBMCs, obtained around atezolizumab (anti-PD-L1) treatment. In DNA form, the CDR3 reads TGTGCCAGCAGCAAGCCGGACAGTCAGGGGGGCTACACCTTC. Amino acids: CASSKPDSQGGYTF.